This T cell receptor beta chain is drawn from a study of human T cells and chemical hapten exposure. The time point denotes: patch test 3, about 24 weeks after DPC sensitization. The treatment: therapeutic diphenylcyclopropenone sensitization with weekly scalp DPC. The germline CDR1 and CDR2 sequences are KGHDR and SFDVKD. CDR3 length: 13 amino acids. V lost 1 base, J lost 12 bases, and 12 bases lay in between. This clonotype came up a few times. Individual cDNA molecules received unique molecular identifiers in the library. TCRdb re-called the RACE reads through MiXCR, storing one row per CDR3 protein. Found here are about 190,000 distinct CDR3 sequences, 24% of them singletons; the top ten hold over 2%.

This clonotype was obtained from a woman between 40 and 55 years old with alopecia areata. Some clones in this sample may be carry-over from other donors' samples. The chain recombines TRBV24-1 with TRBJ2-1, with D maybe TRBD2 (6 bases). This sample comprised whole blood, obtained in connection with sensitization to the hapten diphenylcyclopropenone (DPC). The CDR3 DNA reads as TGTGCCACCAGTGATTTTAGCGGATCAGGGCAGTTCTTC. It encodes CATSDFSGSGQFF.